Presented here are 21 T cell receptor beta chains from one specimen sequenced in a study of Graves' ophthalmopathy and Graves' hyperthyroidism. RNA transcripts served as template for amplifying TCR beta CDR3 sequences. Second-round multiplex PCR followed a first-round RT-PCR using HTBI primers. MiXCR was run by TCRdb on the multiplex PCR reads, yielding one entry per CDR3 protein. The sample has roughly 160,000 distinct CDR3 sequences; 35% to 45% are singletons. The specimen sequenced was peripheral blood. The receptors were gathered from a man aged 25 to 40 with Graves' ophthalmopathy.

This clonotype was seen many times. The genes are TRBV27 and TRBJ2-7, with TRBD2 matching over 8 bases. Germline CDR1 is MNHEY and CDR2 is SMNVEV (reference sequence). The CDR3 length is 15 residues. Losses at the gene ends were 8 bases for V and 0 bases for J; bases not matched to a gene: 9. The CDR3 nucleotides read TGTGCCAGCCGGTTGGGGAGCGGGGGCTCCTACGAGCAGTACTTC. This encodes CASRLGSGGSYEQYF.

This rearrangement joins TRBV28 to TRBJ2-7; TRBD2 matches 9 bases. CDR1 is MDHEN and CDR2 is SYDVKM in the germline V gene. V lost 6 bases and J lost 2; bases outside the gene matches: 8. The CDR3 loop spans 15 amino acids. The CDR3: CASSTTWTSAYEQYF. CDR3 DNA: TGTGCCAGCAGCACCACCTGGACTAGCGCCTACGAGCAGTACTTC. Full variable domain (missing parts from reference TRBV28 and TRBJ2-7): DVKVTQSSRYLVKRTGEKVFLECVQDMDHENMFWYRQDPGLGLRLIYFSYDVKMKEKGDIPEGYSVSREKKERFSLILESASTNQTSMYLCASSTTWTSAYEQYFGPGTRLTVT.

Ten or more counts support this clonotype. The chain has TRBV6-2 or TRBV6-3 and TRBJ2-2; D call uncertain. V lost 5 bases to trimming and J lost 7 bases, with 5 bases between them. Germline values: CDR1 MNHEY, CDR2 SVGEGT. The CDR3 consists of 11 residues. CDR3 loop: CASSGVGELFF. The CDR3 DNA reads TGTGCCAGCAGTGGCGTCGGGGAGCTGTTTTTT.

This clonotype was picked up many times. The gene calls are TRBV11-2 and TRBJ1-2; D is undetermined. V dropped 5 bases and J dropped 8 bases, with 15 bases sitting between them. Germline loops: CDR1 SGHAT, CDR2 FQNNGV. The CDR3 extends over 13 amino acids. CDR3 protein: CASSPWTVEGYTF. For the CDR3, the DNA is TGTGCCAGCAGCCCCTGGACGGTGGAAGGCTACACCTTC.

This clonotype was detected ten times or more. The J gene is TRBJ1-1, the V gene TRBV5-1, with unresolved D. The CDR3 has 14 amino acids. Trimming cost V 1 base and J 1 base, with 8 bases left between them. Germline CDR1 reads SGHRS; CDR2 reads YFSETQ. The CDR3 coding sequence is TGCGCCAGCAGCTTGTTGTCCGGGAACACTGAAGCTTTCTTT. It specifies CASSLLSGNTEAFF.

J is TRBJ1-5 and V is TRBV28; weak D call: TRBD1 (5 bases). The CDR3 runs to 15 residues. CDR1 is MDHEN, CDR2 SYDVKM, per germline. Between the trimmed V and J ends, which lost 2 bases and 7 bases, there was a span of 15 bases. CDR3 nucleotide sequence: TGTGCCAGCAGTTTAGGTGGAGGGACGTACCAGCCCCAGCATTTT. Its translation is CASSLGGGTYQPQHF.

This clonotype was recorded at least ten times. The CDR3 coding sequence is TGTGCCAGCAGCTTAAACCTCGAGACCCAGTACTTC. Its protein is CASSLNLETQYF. V is TRBV7-2 and J is TRBJ2-5; D not resolved. V dropped 2 bases and J dropped 5 bases, with 6 bases sitting between them. The germline V gene encodes CDR1 SGHTA and CDR2 FQGNSA. This CDR3 is 12 amino acids long.

This clonotype came up many times. The J gene is TRBJ2-7, the V gene TRBV4-1; TRBD1 matches at 7 bases. Trimming removed 1 base from V and 3 bases from J; junction bases left unmatched: 12. Germline CDR1 MGHRA, CDR2 YSYEKL. The CDR3 loop spans 17 amino acids. This chain's CDR3 is CASSQGGGSGQSYEQYF. The CDR3 bases are TGCGCCAGCAGCCAAGGTGGGGGCTCGGGACAGAGCTACGAGCAGTACTTC.

In this sample, this clonotype turned up many times. This rearrangement joins TRBV6-5 to TRBJ2-7; 9 nucleotides match TRBD1. Germline V gives CDR1 MNHEY, CDR2 SVGAGI. This CDR3 region has 15 residues. Trimming removed 6 bases from V and 3 bases from J; junction bases left unmatched: 9. The CDR3 loop reads CASSQPGQGNYEQYF. The DNA for the CDR3 is TGTGCCAGCAGCCAGCCGGGACAGGGCAACTACGAGCAGTACTTC.

This clonotype occurred many times. The chain has TRBV7-2 and TRBJ2-7; TRBD1 aligns across 10 bases. The CDR3 consists of 13 residues. Germline V gene data show CDR1 as SGHTA and CDR2 as FQGNSA. V shed 4 bases and J 3 bases; nucleotides not matched to a gene: 0. This CDR3 reads CASSWDRGYEQYF. The DNA of the CDR3 is TGTGCCAGCAGCTGGGACAGGGGCTACGAGCAGTACTTC. Filled out from reference TRBV7-2 and TRBJ2-7, the complete variable domain reads GAGVSQSPSNKVTEKGKDVELRCDPISGHTALYWYRQSLGQGLEFLIYFQGNSAPDKSGLPSDRFSAERTGGSVSTLTIQRTQQEDSAVYLCASSWDRGYEQYFGPGTRLTVT.

A few counts support this clonotype. This chain connects TRBV19 to TRBJ2-1; D not resolved. The CDR3 contains 15 residues. Germline V CDR1 and CDR2: LNHDA, SQIVND (reference sequence). The ends were cut back, 1 base at V and 4 bases at J, with 11 bases in the middle. This CDR3 is CASSIAGYSYNEQFF. The CDR3 DNA is TGTGCCAGTAGTATAGCAGGCTACAGTTACAATGAGCAGTTCTTC.

This clonotype appeared many times. The CDR3 loop is CASSLGQRGTEAFF. The DNA of the CDR3 is TGTGCCAGCAGTTTAGGCCAGAGGGGCACTGAAGCTTTCTTT. The chain uses TRBV28 and TRBJ1-1; TRBD1 might be the D (5 bases). The CDR3 spans 14 residues. Deletions cut 2 bases from V and 4 bases from J, with 11 bases between. In germline, CDR1 is MDHEN, CDR2 SYDVKM. Full variable domain (missing parts from reference TRBV28 and TRBJ1-1): DVKVTQSSRYLVKRTGEKVFLECVQDMDHENMFWYRQDPGLGLRLIYFSYDVKMKEKGDIPEGYSVSREKKERFSLILESASTNQTSMYLCASSLGQRGTEAFFGQGTRLTVV.

The rearrangement links TRBV27 to TRBJ1-6; 7 bases map to TRBD1. The V segment lost 6 bases and the J segment 8 bases; nucleotides outside the gene matches: 10. The CDR3 runs 15 residues. Germline V CDR1 and CDR2: MNHEY, SMNVEV (reference sequence). The chain's CDR3 is CASRPGTASYSPLHF. The CDR3 DNA reads TGTGCCAGCAGGCCCGGGACAGCATCTTATTCACCCCTCCACTTT.

This clonotype showed up just a few times. This sequence joins TRBV7-2 and TRBJ1-1; D not resolved. Germline assignment: CDR1 SGHTA and CDR2 FQGNSA. This CDR3 has 14 amino acids. Between the trimmed V and J ends, which lost 1 base and 1 base, there was a span of 7 bases. The CDR3 region has the DNA TGTGCCAGCAGCTTAGACCGTTCGAACACTGAAGCTTTCTTT. Its translation: CASSLDRSNTEAFF.

This chain connects TRBV11-2 to TRBJ2-7; 7 bases align to TRBD1. CDR1 SGHAT and CDR2 FQNNGV come from the germline V gene. CDR3 length: 14 residues. V dropped 5 bases and J dropped 3; count of bases not matched to a gene: 7. This chain's CDR3 is CASSGVGTVYEQYF. The CDR3 DNA is TGTGCCAGCAGCGGGGTAGGGACAGTCTACGAGCAGTACTTC.

The chain combines TRBV6-2 or TRBV6-3 with TRBJ2-5; D possibly corresponds to TRBD2 (6 bases). The V end lost 6 bases, the J end lost 5 bases, and 16 bases lay between the germline ends. Per germline, CDR1 MNHEY and CDR2 SVGEGT. The CDR3 covers 14 residues. The CDR3 loop reads CASRGTLPGETQYF. The CDR3 DNA reads as TGTGCCAGCAGAGGGACTCTCCCGGGGGAGACCCAGTACTTC.

This clonotype was observed many times. The chain employs TRBV6-1 and TRBJ2-7; 7 positions match TRBD2. The germline gives CDR1 MNHNS, CDR2 SASEGT. CDR3 length: 15 residues. The ends lost 7 bases at V and 0 bases at J; junction bases unmatched: 9. The CDR3 spells CASTPRASGSYEQYF. CDR3 nucleotides: TGTGCCAGCACCCCTCGGGCTAGCGGCTCCTACGAGCAGTACTTC.

The V call is TRBV20-1, the J call TRBJ2-2; D uncertain. The ends were cut back, 0 bases at V and 0 bases at J, with 8 bases in the middle. This CDR3 has 15 amino acids. CDR1 and CDR2 from the germline V gene are DFQATT and SNEGSKA (reference sequence). CDR3 region: CSARDPLTNTGELFF. CDR3 DNA sequence: TGCAGTGCTAGAGATCCGTTAACGAACACCGGGGAGCTGTTTTTT.

This clonotype occurred once. The DNA of the CDR3 is TGTGCCAGCAGTCCATACAGGGGGCGAGAGACCCAGTACTTC. Its translation: CASSPYRGRETQYF. This sequence joins TRBV6-1 and TRBJ2-5, with TRBD1 matching over 9 bases. The germline V gene has CDR1 MNHNS and CDR2 SASEGT. There are 14 residues in the CDR3. V trimming: 5 bases; J trimming: 4 bases; junction bases outside the gene matches: 5.

This clonotype was counted ten times or more. This chain joins TRBV15 and TRBJ2-7; TRBD2 aligns across 8 bases. The germline gives CDR1 LNHNV, CDR2 YYDKDF (reference sequence). The V segment lost 0 bases and the J segment 1 base; nucleotides outside the gene matches: 2. This CDR3 region has 15 residues. CDR3 in DNA: TGTGCCACCAGCAGAGACGGGAGGGTTTCCTACGAGCAGTACTTC. As protein: CATSRDGRVSYEQYF. The complete variable domain, with remaining parts taken from reference TRBV15 and TRBJ2-7, reads DAMVIQNPRYQVTQFGKPVTLSCSQTLNHNVMYWYQQKSSQAPKLLFHYYDKDFNNEADTPDNFQSRRPNTSFCFLDIRSPGLGDTAMYLCATSRDGRVSYEQYFGPGTRLTVT.

This clonotype was seen repeatedly, ten times or more. The chain employs TRBV19 and TRBJ1-5; possible D gene TRBD1, 5 bases. The germline gives CDR1 LNHDA, CDR2 SQIVND (reference sequence). This CDR3 is built from 15 residues. Between the trimmed V and J ends, which lost 3 bases and 1 base, there was a span of 10 bases. This CDR3 is CASSMGRVSNQPQHF. The DNA of the CDR3 is TGTGCCAGTAGTATGGGCAGGGTAAGCAATCAGCCCCAGCATTTT.